This passage covers 4 T cell receptor beta chains from one sample sequenced in a study of blood T cell repertoires in COVID-19. The protocol was immunoSEQ multiplex PCR, while the TCRdb copy is restricted to in-frame clones and leaves out a portion. The sample includes around 150,000 clones, around 80% of them seen just once. Sequencing was done on a sample of peripheral blood. The source of these receptors is a man aged 60 to 69 who had recovered from COVID-19.

CDR3 region: CASSPDAGEGTQYF. The CDR3 coding sequence is TGTGCCAGCTCACCTGACGCGGGAGAGGGGACCCAGTACTTC. The chain employs TRBV18 and TRBJ2-5, with TRBD2 matching 7 bases. This CDR3 spans 14 amino acids. Germline lookup yields CDR1 KGHSH and CDR2 LQKENI. The V and J ends lost 3 bases and 7 bases, in that order; junction bases with no gene match: 8.

This clone was detected only once. Mismatch with germline at one junction end may stem from a read error. Other DNA sequences in this sample translate to the same CDR3. This rearrangement joins TRBV19 to TRBJ1-5; the D gene is possibly TRBD1 (5 bases). Germline CDR1 LNHDA, CDR2 SQIVND (reference sequence). The CDR3 extends over 16 amino acids. The CDR3 protein is CASSMGQAGSNQPQHF. The CDR3 nucleotides are TGTGCCAGTAGTATGGGGCAGGCTGGCAGCAATCAACCCCAGCATTTT.

The chain combines TRBV5-1 with TRBJ2-5; D gene ambiguous. The length of the CDR3 is 14 residues. Germline V gene data show CDR1 as SGHRS and CDR2 as YFSETQ. Trimming took 5 bases from V and 1 from J, leaving 12 bases between them. In nucleotides, the CDR3 is TGCGCCAGCAGTCGATCCGACTTCCAAGAGACCCAGTACTTC. Translating gives CASSRSDFQETQYF.

The CDR3 nucleotides read TGTGCCAGCAGTCCGGGACAGGGGGCAAAAATTGGGGCCAACGTCCTGACTTTC. Its translation: CASSPGQGAKIGANVLTF. This rearrangement joins TRBV27 to TRBJ2-6; 12 bases match TRBD1. Germline CDR1 reads MNHEY; CDR2 reads SMNVEV (reference sequence). CDR3 length: 18 residues. Germline trimming cut 5 bases from V and 3 bases from J; bases unmatched to any gene: 8.